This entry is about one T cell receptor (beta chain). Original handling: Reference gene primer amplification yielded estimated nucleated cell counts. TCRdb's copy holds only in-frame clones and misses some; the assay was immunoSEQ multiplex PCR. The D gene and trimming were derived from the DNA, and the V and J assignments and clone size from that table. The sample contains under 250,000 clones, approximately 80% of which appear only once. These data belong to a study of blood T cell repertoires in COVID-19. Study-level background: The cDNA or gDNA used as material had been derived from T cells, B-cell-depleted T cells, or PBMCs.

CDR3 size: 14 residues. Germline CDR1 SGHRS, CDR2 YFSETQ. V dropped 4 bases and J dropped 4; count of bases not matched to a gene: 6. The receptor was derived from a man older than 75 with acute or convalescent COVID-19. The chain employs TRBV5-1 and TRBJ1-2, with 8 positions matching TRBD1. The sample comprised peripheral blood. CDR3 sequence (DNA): TGCGCCAGCAGCCTACAGGGGGGCGTCTATGGCTACACCTTC. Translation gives CASSLQGGVYGYTF.